These 15 T cell receptor beta chains were sequenced from one sample in a study of T cell responses to AZD1222 COVID-19 vaccine. Only in-frame clones appear in the TCRdb table, and some are missing; sequencing was by immunoSEQ multiplex PCR. This sample has 65,000 to 80,000 clones, with approximately 90% found just once. This specimen consisted of peripheral blood, obtained 28 days after the second dose of the MenACWY control vaccine. These TCRs come from an adult who received the MenACWY meningococcal vaccine as a control.

The rearrangement joins TRBV19 to TRBJ2-1, with no clear D. Trimming removed 5 bases at V and 10 bases at J, with 21 bases between. Germline V gene lookup returns CDR1 LNHDA and CDR2 SQIVND (reference sequence). There are 15 residues in the CDR3. CDR3 DNA: TGTGCCAGTAGTCTATACGGCCCCACCCCATGGGAGCAGTTCTTC. Protein sequence: CASSLYGPTPWEQFF.

J is TRBJ1-4 and V is TRBV5-5; D gene ambiguous. CDR3 size: 13 residues. Germline assignment: CDR1 SGHKS and CDR2 YYEKEE (reference sequence). V was pared by 0 bases and J by 5 bases, with 5 bases between. The CDR3 region is CASSLGPNEKLFF. CDR3 DNA: TGTGCCAGCAGCTTGGGACCAAATGAAAAACTGTTTTTT.

This CDR3 is CASSYRDRDYEQYF. In nucleotides, the CDR3 is TGTGCCAGCAGTTACCGGGACAGGGATTACGAGCAGTACTTC. The chain carries TRBV6-5 and TRBJ2-7; the match to TRBD1 covers 9 bases. Germline CDR1 MNHEY, CDR2 SVGAGI. This CDR3 is built from 14 residues. The V and J ends lost 2 bases and 4 bases, in that order; junction bases with no gene match: 3.

The chain joins TRBV5-1 to TRBJ2-1; tentatively, D is TRBD1 (5 bases). The V end lost 1 base, the J end lost 2 bases, and 7 bases lay between the germline ends. Germline V gene lookup returns CDR1 SGHRS and CDR2 YFSETQ. The CDR3 contains 14 residues. The chain's CDR3 is CASSLLGAYNEQFF. The CDR3 bases are TGCGCCAGCAGCTTGCTAGGGGCCTACAATGAGCAGTTCTTC.

V is TRBV28 and J is TRBJ2-7; no firm D call. Germline assignment: CDR1 MDHEN and CDR2 SYDVKM. CDR3 size: 12 residues. Trimming pared 3 bases from V and 4 bases from J, leaving 7 bases between. The CDR3 spells CASSFPGYEQYF. The DNA for the CDR3 is TGTGCCAGCAGTTTCCCCGGATACGAGCAGTACTTC. The full variable domain, with the rest looked up from reference TRBV28 and TRBJ2-7, is DVKVTQSSRYLVKRTGEKVFLECVQDMDHENMFWYRQDPGLGLRLIYFSYDVKMKEKGDIPEGYSVSREKKERFSLILESASTNQTSMYLCASSFPGYEQYFGPGTRLTVT.

The chain joins TRBV27 to TRBJ2-2, with D possibly being TRBD2 (6 bases). Germline CDR1 reads MNHEY; CDR2 reads SMNVEV (reference sequence). Trimming took off 3 bases at V and 4 bases at J, with 12 bases between the two ends. CDR3 length equals 15 residues. The CDR3 loop is CASSFRGTGTGELFF. CDR3 bases: TGTGCCAGCAGTTTCCGGGGGACGGGCACCGGGGAGCTGTTTTTT.

The chain's CDR3 is CASSLWDRARYYNSPLHF. The CDR3 DNA follows: TGTGCCAGCAGTTTGTGGGACAGAGCCCGTTATTATAATTCACCCCTCCACTTT. V is TRBV6-8 and J is TRBJ1-6, with 7 bases identical to TRBD1. The CDR3 is 18 residues long. CDR1 and CDR2 (germline): MNHGY, SAAAGT. The V gene end was trimmed by 4 bases and the J gene end by 4 bases; junction bases not matched to a gene: 13.

Notes on this clone: Germline and junction disagree at one end, which may indicate a read error. The chain's CDR3 is CASREAGVNTEAFF. CDR3 nucleotides: TGTGCCAGCAGAGAAGCGGGAGTGAACACTGAAGCTTTCTTT. J is TRBJ1-1 and V is TRBV6-1; no firm D call. The CDR3 is 14 residues long. Germline CDR1 and CDR2: MNHNS and SASEGT.

The rearrangement joins TRBV11-3 to TRBJ2-1; the D gene is possibly TRBD2 (5 bases). The CDR3 has 13 residues. V gave up 5 bases and J gave up 7 bases, with 12 bases separating them. The V gene's germline CDR1 is SGHNT and CDR2 YENEEA. The CDR3, as DNA: TGTGCCAGCAGCCTTCGAGGGCCGAATGAGCAGTTCTTC. Protein sequence: CASSLRGPNEQFF.

The chain recombines TRBV28 with TRBJ1-2; no firm D call. Germline CDR1 reads MDHEN; CDR2 reads SYDVKM. Trimming left V 4 bases short and J 8 bases short, with 8 bases between. This CDR3 has 11 residues. The CDR3: CASSSGWGYTF. DNA of the CDR3: TGTGCCAGCAGTTCTGGGTGGGGCTACACCTTC.

The genes are TRBV20-1 and TRBJ1-2; tentatively, D is TRBD1 (6 bases). The CDR3 covers 11 residues. CDR1 is DFQATT and CDR2 is SNEGSKA in the germline V gene (reference sequence). CDR3 sequence: CRGDIDYGYTF. The CDR3 bases are TGCCGAGGGGACATCGACTATGGCTACACCTTC.

The chain employs TRBV9 and TRBJ2-3, with D perhaps matching TRBD2 (6 bases). In germline, CDR1 is SGDLS, CDR2 YYNGEE. The CDR3 spans 15 residues. The V gene lost 3 bases and the J gene lost 4 bases, with 15 bases spanning the gap. The CDR3 bases are TGTGCCAGCAGCGCGGAGGGGCGGAACGCAGATACGCAGTATTTT. Its protein is CASSAEGRNADTQYF.

The chain combines TRBV19 with TRBJ1-3, with 9 bases that match TRBD1. The V and J ends lost 5 bases and 7 bases, in that order; junction bases with no gene match: 9. The CDR3 consists of 15 residues. Germline CDR1 reads LNHDA; CDR2 reads SQIVND (reference sequence). The DNA for the CDR3 is TGTGCCAGTAGTCCCCGGGACAGGGTAGTCAACACCATATATTTT. As protein: CASSPRDRVVNTIYF. The whole variable domain, filled in from reference TRBV19 and TRBJ1-3, reads DGGITQSPKYLFRKEGQNVTLSCEQNLNHDAMYWYRQDPGQGLRLIYYSQIVNDFQKGDIAEGYSVSREKKESFPLTVTSAQKNPTAFYLCASSPRDRVVNTIYFGEGSWLTVV.

The gene calls are TRBV2 and TRBJ2-2, with D perhaps TRBD1 (5 bases). V lost 7 bases to trimming and J lost 4 bases, with 16 bases between them. The CDR3 is made up of 15 amino acids. The germline V gene encodes CDR1 SNHLY and CDR2 FYNNEI. The chain's CDR3 is CASIGEQGSTGELFF. DNA of the CDR3: TGTGCCAGCATCGGCGAGCAGGGAAGCACCGGGGAGCTGTTTTTT. Complete variable domain (other parts from reference TRBV2 and TRBJ2-2): EPEVTQTPSHQVTQMGQEVILRCVPISNHLYFYWYRQILGQKVEFLVSFYNNEISEKSEIFDDQFSVERPDGSNFTLKIRSTKLEDSAMYFCASIGEQGSTGELFFGEGSRLTVL.

Remarks on this clone: The junction departs from germline at one end; a sequencing error may be responsible. This chain uses TRBV2 with TRBJ2-2; unclear D gene. This CDR3 is built from 12 residues. Germline CDR1 and CDR2: SNHLY and FYNNEI. The CDR3 DNA follows: TGTGCCAGCAGGGAAGGGCCCGGGGAGCTGTTTTTT. Residues: CASREGPGELFF.